The 19 T cell receptor beta chains given below trace back to one sample, sequenced in a study of shared clonotypes between healthy human individuals. The method was immunoSEQ multiplex PCR; TCRdb's version includes in-frame clones alone and lacks a portion of them. This sample has around 2.5 million clones; roughly 93% occur once, and the top ten carry 0.35% to 0.45%. Input material: naive CD4+ T cells from PBMCs. Subset noted: CD45RA+ positively selected. Receptors originate from a man aged 18 to 35 in good health. Some clones in this sample may be carry-over from other donors' samples.

This chain connects TRBV28 to TRBJ1-4; possibly TRBD1 for D (6 bases). CDR1 is MDHEN, CDR2 SYDVKM, per germline. Trimming removed 5 bases from V and 7 bases from J, with 17 bases in between. The CDR3 covers 15 residues. The DNA for the CDR3 is TGTGCCAGCAGTCGGGGGGGACAACAGGGTGAAAAACTGTTTTTT. Translation: CASSRGGQQGEKLFF.

This clone has just one count. V gene TRBV6-1 combines with J gene TRBJ1-4; 7 nucleotides agree with TRBD1. The J segment lost 8 bases and the V segment lost 6 bases, leaving 9 bases of the junction unmatched. Germline CDR1 is MNHNS and CDR2 is SASEGT. CDR3 length: 14 amino acids. This chain's CDR3 is CASSLDRTREKLFF. CDR3 DNA: TGTGCCAGCAGCTTGGACAGGACGAGGGAAAAACTGTTTTTT.

This sequence joins TRBV25-1 and TRBJ2-7, with D possibly TRBD2 on 6 matching bases. Germline CDR1 reads MGHDK; CDR2 reads SYGVNS. The CDR3 runs 16 residues. The V and J ends lost 3 bases and 3 bases respectively, with 18 bases between them. CDR3 DNA: TGTGCCAGCAGTGAGGGTTTGGAGGCAGCGGGCTACGAGCAGTACTTC. Protein: CASSEGLEAAGYEQYF.

The chain carries TRBV28 and TRBJ2-5, with D possibly being TRBD1 (6 bases). CDR3 length: 16 residues. Germline V gene data show CDR1 as MDHEN and CDR2 as SYDVKM. V was pared by 6 bases and J by 2 bases, with 19 bases between. CDR3 amino acids: CASSELGGQTQETQYF. For the CDR3, the DNA is TGTGCCAGCAGCGAGTTAGGCGGACAGACGCAAGAGACCCAGTACTTC. Together with reference TRBV28 and TRBJ2-5, the CDR3 gives the full variable domain: DVKVTQSSRYLVKRTGEKVFLECVQDMDHENMFWYRQDPGLGLRLIYFSYDVKMKEKGDIPEGYSVSREKKERFSLILESASTNQTSMYLCASSELGGQTQETQYFGPGTRLLVL.

This clone showed up just once. Within the sample, other DNA sequences also encode this same CDR3. V gene TRBV28 combines with J gene TRBJ2-7; D call uncertain. The ends were cut back, 3 bases at V and 3 bases at J, with 6 bases in the middle. The CDR3 consists of 12 residues. From germline, CDR1 is MDHEN and CDR2 SYDVKM. CDR3 in DNA: TGTGCCAGCAGTTTGGATTACTACGAGCAGTACTTC. Protein: CASSLDYYEQYF.

The chain links TRBV7-2 to TRBJ2-3; D gene ambiguous. V lost 4 bases and J lost 3, with 17 bases in between. The germline gives CDR1 SGHTA, CDR2 FQGNSA. The CDR3 has 16 amino acids. Here the CDR3 DNA reads TGTGCCAGCAGCTACCGTGTGGAGATGAATACAGATACGCAGTATTTT. Encoded protein: CASSYRVEMNTDTQYF.

The chain couples TRBV27 to TRBJ2-1, with TRBD2 matching 12 bases. The length of the CDR3 is 16 residues. The trim removed 5 bases at V and 4 bases at J, leaving 6 bases unmatched. Germline V CDR1 and CDR2: MNHEY, SMNVEV (reference sequence). The DNA of the CDR3 is TGTGCCAGCAGTGTCCGACTAGCGGGAGAGTACAATGAGCAGTTCTTC. This encodes CASSVRLAGEYNEQFF.

This clone was counted between two and nine times. V and J are TRBV30 and TRBJ1-5; possible D gene TRBD1, 6 bases. The germline gives CDR1 GTSNPN, CDR2 SVGIG (reference sequence). CDR3 length equals 16 residues. V dropped 3 bases and J dropped 2 bases, with 17 bases sitting between them. DNA for the CDR3: TGTGCCTGGAGCCTGGGGGCAGGGACTCGCAATCAGCCCCAGCATTTT. Amino acids: CAWSLGAGTRNQPQHF.

Points on this clone: This CDR3 fails to terminate in the conserved phenylalanine or tryptophan, so it likely reflects a read error. The DNA is omitted, as the CDR3 cannot be located on it reliably, and the CDR3 follows TCRdb's listing. The chain carries TRBV28 and TRBJ2-7; the table's D gene call, TRBD2, was not cross checked with the DNA. The CDR3 spans 13 amino acids, including both terminal residues. Germline V gene lookup returns CDR1 MDHEN and CDR2 SYDVKM. The CDR3 spells CASSLIGWLDYSI.

This chain links TRBV5-5 with TRBJ1-1, with 7 bases fitting TRBD1. The CDR3 totals 15 residues. Germline trimming cut 0 bases from V and 1 base from J; bases unmatched to any gene: 3. Germline V gene data show CDR1 as SGHKS and CDR2 as YYEKEE (reference sequence). The CDR3 nucleotides are TGTGCCAGCAGCTTGGTAGGGGGCGCGAACACTGAAGCTTTCTTT. This sequence encodes CASSLVGGANTEAFF.

The chain carries TRBV5-4 and TRBJ2-2; D is ambiguous. Germline V gives CDR1 SGHNT, CDR2 YYREEE (reference sequence). The CDR3 has 13 residues. Trimming pared 0 bases from V and 4 bases from J, leaving 4 bases between. CDR3: CASSLAFTGELFF. CDR3 coding DNA: TGTGCCAGCAGCTTGGCCTTCACCGGGGAGCTGTTTTTT. Full variable domain (outside the CDR3, taken from reference TRBV5-4 and TRBJ2-2): ETGVTQSPTHLIKTRGQQVTLRCSSQSGHNTVSWYQQALGQGPQFIFQYYREEENGRGNFPPRFSGLQFPNYSSELNVNALELDDSALYLCASSLAFTGELFFGEGSRLTVL.

The chain combines TRBV9 with TRBJ2-2; 13 nucleotides agree with TRBD2. The CDR3 covers 18 residues. Germline CDR1 reads SGDLS; CDR2 reads YYNGEE. Trimming at V came to 0 bases and at J to 5 bases, leaving 7 bases not matched to a gene. Here the CDR3 DNA reads TGTGCCAGCAGCGTAGAACGGACTAGCGGGAGTACTACCGGGGAGCTGTTTTTT. Amino acid sequence: CASSVERTSGSTTGELFF.

The chain uses TRBV5-6 and TRBJ2-5; D is undetermined. The CDR3 has 14 residues. Germline V lookup: CDR1 SGHDT, CDR2 YYEEEE. The germline V and J ends were trimmed by 1 base and 2 bases, with 9 bases remaining between them. CDR3 DNA sequence: TGTGCCAGCAGCTTGAACCCCCGGCAAGAGACCCAGTACTTC. Translated, it gives CASSLNPRQETQYF.

This chain connects TRBV28 to TRBJ1-2; perhaps TRBD1 as D (5 bases). V was cut by 6 bases and J by 2 bases, with 10 bases left in between. Germline CDR1 reads MDHEN; CDR2 reads SYDVKM. This CDR3 is built from 13 residues. CDR3 DNA sequence: TGTGCCAGCAGAAGCGGGGGGAACTATGGCTACACCTTC. It is translated as CASRSGGNYGYTF.

The chain has TRBV11-2 and TRBJ2-3; D gene ambiguous. CDR3 length equals 15 residues. Per the germline V gene, CDR1 is SGHAT and CDR2 is FQNNGV. V was cut by 7 bases and J by 2 bases, with 16 bases left in between. Here the CDR3 reads CASTAVYPATDTQYF. For the CDR3, the DNA is TGTGCCAGCACCGCGGTCTATCCCGCCACAGATACGCAGTATTTT.

This chain links TRBV30 with TRBJ2-5, with 10 bases identical to TRBD1. With the DNA end fitting TRBJ2-7 better, the J assignment may be wrong. From germline, CDR1 is GTSNPN and CDR2 SVGIG (reference sequence). CDR3 length: 15 amino acids. CDR3 loop: CAWSLKGQGNYEQYF. The DNA of the CDR3 is TGTGCCTGGAGTCTAAAGGGACAGGGGAACTACGAGCAGTACTTC.

V gene TRBV5-1 combines with J gene TRBJ2-5; TRBD1 matches at 11 bases. This CDR3 region has 18 residues. V lost 4 bases to trimming and J lost 1 base; unmatched junction nucleotides: 12. The V gene's germline CDR1 is SGHRS and CDR2 YFSETQ. CDR3 in amino acids: CASSTIPSGTGGQETQYF. The CDR3 DNA is TGCGCCAGCAGCACTATACCGTCTGGGACAGGGGGCCAAGAGACCCAGTACTTC.

V and J are TRBV7-2 and TRBJ1-1, with 9 bases lining up with TRBD1. Germline V lookup: CDR1 SGHTA, CDR2 FQGNSA. The CDR3 runs 13 residues. After removal of 5 bases from V and 11 bases from J, the junction contained 9 bases not matched to a gene. The CDR3 DNA follows: TGTGCCAGCAGCCCGGAGGGACAGGGAGTGGCTTTCTTT. This encodes CASSPEGQGVAFF.

The CDR3 region is CASSLDRPNYGYTF. CDR3 nucleotides: TGTGCCAGCTCTCTGGACAGACCTAACTATGGCTACACCTTC. The J gene is TRBJ1-2, the V gene TRBV18; perhaps TRBD1 as D (6 bases). Trimming took 6 bases from V and 0 from J, leaving 11 bases between them. The CDR3 totals 14 residues. The germline V gene encodes CDR1 KGHSH and CDR2 LQKENI.